The next 22 T cell receptor beta chains were all read from a single sample in a study of CD8 T cells in ankylosing spondylitis. Antigens for these TCRs are unknown. TCRdb passed the 5' RACE reads through MiXCR, listing each CDR3 protein once. The sample lists roughly 450,000 distinct CDR3 sequences, 25% to 30% occurring once. Study results and limitations: A TCR beta motif of eight highly homologous variants appeared characteristic of ankylosing spondylitis blood.

The sequencing sample was made of blood, either unsorted or a sorted T cell fraction (not recorded which). These receptors came from a male donor with ankylosing spondylitis.

The table lists this clonotype with a few counts. The chain employs TRBV5-5 and TRBJ2-3; 8 bases are a match to TRBD2. After removal of 4 bases from V and 1 base from J, the junction contained 5 bases not matched to a gene. CDR3 length equals 15 residues. Germline lookup yields CDR1 SGHKS and CDR2 YYEKEE (reference sequence). The DNA for the CDR3 is TGTGCCAGCAGCAGAGACGGGGGGGGCACAGATACGCAGTATTTT. Its protein product is CASSRDGGGTDTQYF.

The rearrangement links TRBV7-2 to TRBJ2-4; TRBD2 matches 11 bases. The CDR3 totals 14 residues. Unmatched junction bases numbered 2, after V lost 4 bases and J lost 6 bases. Germline V gene sequence: CDR1 SGHTA, CDR2 FQGNSA. CDR3 in DNA: TGTGCCAGCAGCTCGGGACTAGCGGCAAACATTCAGTACTTC. This codes for CASSSGLAANIQYF.

This clonotype is categorized as medium-sized. The V call is TRBV10-3, the J call TRBJ2-5; perhaps TRBD1 as D (5 bases). The germline CDR1 and CDR2 sequences are ENHRY and SYGVKD. The CDR3 extends over 15 amino acids. Trimming stripped 3 bases from V and 0 bases from J, with 11 bases between. The CDR3 DNA sequence: TGTGCCATCAGTGAAGGGGAACTCCACCAAGAGACCCAGTACTTC. It encodes CAISEGELHQETQYF.

The chain employs TRBV12-3 or TRBV12-4 and TRBJ1-3; no definite D call. The CDR3 totals 15 residues. Trimming took off 2 bases at V and 0 bases at J, with 8 bases between the two ends. The chain's CDR3 is CASSLRAISGNTIYF. The CDR3 region has the DNA TGTGCCAGCAGTTTAAGGGCAATCTCTGGAAACACCATATATTTT.

This sequence joins TRBV15 and TRBJ2-1; TRBD1 matches at 10 bases. CDR3 length: 15 residues. Germline V CDR1 and CDR2: LNHNV, YYDKDF (reference sequence). V shed 6 bases, J shed 4 bases, and the junction held 6 bases outside the gene matches. CDR3 sequence reads: CATRRGDRGYNEQFF. The CDR3 DNA follows: TGTGCCACCAGAAGGGGGGACAGGGGATACAATGAGCAGTTCTTC.

This chain links TRBV12-3 or TRBV12-4 with TRBJ2-4; 7 bases agree with TRBD2. The CDR3 totals 17 residues. V gave up 6 bases and J gave up 0 bases; unmatched junction bases: 11. This CDR3 reads CASSTRASGLAKNIQYF. CDR3 DNA sequence: TGTGCCAGCAGCACGCGGGCTAGCGGATTAGCCAAAAACATTCAGTACTTC.

This clonotype was counted only a few times. The rearrangement uses TRBV20-1 and TRBJ1-5, with TRBD1 matching 12 bases. CDR1 is DFQATT and CDR2 is SNEGSKA in the germline V gene (reference sequence). Trimming cost V 5 bases and J 4 bases; bases outside gene matches: 6. The CDR3 extends over 15 amino acids. The DNA for the CDR3 is TGCAGTGCTCCCCGGGACAGGGGGCGGAATCAGCCCCAGCATTTT. Amino acid sequence: CSAPRDRGRNQPQHF.

The chain carries TRBV29-1 and TRBJ1-1; D remains ambiguous. The CDR3 has 13 residues. The ends were cut back, 4 bases at V and 0 bases at J, with 9 bases in the middle. CDR1 SQVTM and CDR2 ANQGSEA come from the germline V gene. In nucleotides, the CDR3 is TGCAGCGTTGCTATGGTCTTGAACACTGAAGCTTTCTTT. Protein sequence: CSVAMVLNTEAFF.

J is TRBJ1-1 and V is TRBV6-2 or TRBV6-3; unclear D gene. V was pared by 2 bases and J by 5 bases, with 24 bases between. In germline, CDR1 is MNHEY, CDR2 SVGEGT. CDR3 length equals 18 residues. The CDR3 protein is CASSYVIVRGVQQTEAFF. CDR3 nucleotide sequence: TGTGCCAGCAGTTACGTTATAGTTCGGGGAGTTCAACAAACTGAAGCTTTCTTT.

The CDR3 nucleotides are TGCAGTGCTAAACCCGCCGGGACGGGAGGCTACACCTTC. Its translation is CSAKPAGTGGYTF. The rearrangement links TRBV20-1 to TRBJ1-2, with a weak D call TRBD1 (5 bases). V lost 4 bases, J lost 8 bases, and 17 bases lay in between. This CDR3 region has 13 residues. Germline V gene lookup returns CDR1 DFQATT and CDR2 SNEGSKA (reference sequence).

This clonotype was seen a few times. The chain links TRBV20-1 to TRBJ2-5; D unclear. The germline CDR1 and CDR2 sequences are DFQATT and SNEGSKA (reference sequence). Trimming removed 3 bases from V and 5 bases from J, with 13 bases in between. This CDR3 contains 13 residues. DNA of the CDR3: TGCAGTGCTAGTGGTTTGGGCGGCGAGACCCAGTACTTC. Translating gives CSASGLGGETQYF.

This chain links TRBV20-1 with TRBJ2-3; 8 bases fit TRBD1. The trim removed 5 bases at V and 4 bases at J, leaving 5 bases unmatched. CDR3 length equals 13 residues. Per the germline V gene, CDR1 is DFQATT and CDR2 is SNEGSKA (reference sequence). Here the CDR3 DNA reads TGCAGTGCTCCCCGGACAGGGTCAGATACGCAGTATTTT. Amino acids: CSAPRTGSDTQYF.

The chain links TRBV2 to TRBJ2-7; 8 bases line up with TRBD2. CDR1 is SNHLY, CDR2 FYNNEI, per germline. This CDR3 contains 15 residues. V was pared by 8 bases and J by 1 base, with 10 bases of the junction left unmatched. CDR3 sequence reads: CASSSPSGWSYEQYF. CDR3 bases: TGTGCCAGCTCCTCCCCTAGCGGGTGGTCCTACGAGCAGTACTTC.

The rearrangement joins TRBV12-5 to TRBJ2-1; D perhaps matches TRBD2 (6 bases). Germline CDR1 reads LGHNT; CDR2 reads FRNRAP. The germline V and J ends were trimmed by 9 bases and 4 bases, with 13 bases remaining between them. This CDR3 has 13 residues. Here the CDR3 reads CASAPGGYNEQFF. The CDR3 DNA follows: TGTGCTAGCGCCCCCGGAGGGTACAATGAGCAGTTCTTC.

The gene calls are TRBV20-1 and TRBJ2-3, with D perhaps TRBD1 or TRBD2 (5 bases each). Per germline, CDR1 DFQATT and CDR2 SNEGSKA (reference sequence). The length of the CDR3 is 14 residues. Deletions cut 6 bases from V and 5 bases from J, with 18 bases between. CDR3 bases: TGCAGTGCCAAGGGACCCCTCGGTGAAGATACGCAGTATTTT. Translation gives CSAKGPLGEDTQYF.

In its sample, this clonotype was seen a few times. The chain has TRBV5-1 and TRBJ1-1; D gene ambiguous. CDR3 length equals 15 residues. Trimming stripped 4 bases from V and 1 base from J, with 14 bases between. Germline lookup yields CDR1 SGHRS and CDR2 YFSETQ. This CDR3 is CASSPGEERNTEAFF. DNA for the CDR3: TGCGCCAGCAGCCCCGGGGAAGAGCGGAACACTGAAGCTTTCTTT.

This clonotype appeared a few times. The rearrangement joins TRBV18 to TRBJ1-1; 7 bases are shared with TRBD1. Germline CDR1 is KGHSH and CDR2 is LQKENI. CDR3 length: 14 residues. Germline trimming cut 3 bases from V and 6 bases from J; bases unmatched to any gene: 7. CDR3 sequence reads: CASSPSGGWAEAFF. CDR3 DNA: TGTGCCAGCTCACCCTCAGGGGGTTGGGCTGAAGCTTTCTTT.

This chain connects TRBV2 to TRBJ2-7, with D perhaps matching TRBD2 (7 bases). CDR1 SNHLY and CDR2 FYNNEI come from the germline V gene. V lost 6 bases and J lost 5, with 14 bases in between. CDR3 length: 13 amino acids. This CDR3 is CASRSGTKDEQYV. The CDR3 DNA reads as TGTGCCAGCAGGAGCGGGACAAAGGACGAGCAGTACGTC.

V and J are TRBV12-3 or TRBV12-4 and TRBJ2-1, with D possibly matching TRBD1 (6 bases). This CDR3 comprises 14 residues. Trimming cost V 4 bases and J 2 bases, with 9 bases left between them. The CDR3 here is CASSSQGTYNEQFF. The DNA for the CDR3 is TGTGCCAGCAGTTCACAGGGTACCTACAATGAGCAGTTCTTC.

This chain links TRBV6-1 with TRBJ1-4; tentative D call: TRBD1 (5 bases). CDR3 length: 14 amino acids. Germline V gene data show CDR1 as MNHNS and CDR2 as SASEGT. Trimming took 6 bases from V and 8 from J, leaving 16 bases between them. CDR3 sequence (DNA): TGTGCCAGCAGCATGGGCCAGGGTTGGGAAAAACTGTTTTTT. This gives the protein CASSMGQGWEKLFF.

This sequence joins TRBV27 and TRBJ1-4, with 8 bases identical to TRBD1. CDR1 is MNHEY, CDR2 SMNVEV, per germline (reference sequence). The V gene end was trimmed by 6 bases and the J gene end by 6 bases; junction bases not matched to a gene: 9. CDR3 length: 15 residues. The CDR3 loop is CASSPPTTGDEKLFF. The CDR3 bases are TGTGCCAGCAGCCCCCCCACGACAGGGGATGAAAAACTGTTTTTT.

This clonotype was seen only a few times. This rearrangement joins TRBV4-1 to TRBJ1-6; 7 bases agree with TRBD1. The V and J ends lost 3 bases and 7 bases, in that order; junction bases with no gene match: 6. The germline V gene encodes CDR1 MGHRA and CDR2 YSYEKL. This CDR3 contains 15 residues. CDR3 sequence reads: CASSQYRDSNSPLHF. CDR3 in DNA: TGCGCCAGCAGCCAGTACCGGGACAGCAATTCACCCCTCCACTTT.